The TCR beta chain under discussion was sequenced for a study of cytomegalovirus exposure and HLA in healthy donors. Whole-study results and caveats: Productive status was seen about 87% or about 30% of the time for most TCR beta V segments in an earlier analysis. Rare TCR sequences dominated, though some public TCRs recurred in many donors. Cytomegalovirus status was reportedly diagnosed by the classifier with high sensitivity and specificity.

A multiplex PCR was run with 60 Vbeta primers and 13 Jbeta primers. Here immunoSEQ multiplex PCR was the method, and the copy in TCRdb shows in-frame clones only, minus some. The table lists roughly 100,000 clones, around 75% of them singletons, with approximately 2% in the top ten. Points on this clone: Its target is not known.

The CDR3 sequence is 15 residues long. V dropped 3 bases and J dropped 4; count of bases not matched to a gene: 5. Germline values: CDR1 SGHVS, CDR2 FQNEAQ. V gene TRBV7-8 combines with J gene TRBJ2-5; 10 bases align to TRBD2. This receptor was identified in a man aged 25-45 years in good health and CMV-seronegative. The sample consisted of PBMCs. The CDR3, as DNA: TGTGCCAGCAGCTTGGGGCTAGCGGGAGTAGAGACCCAGTACTTC. Residues: CASSLGLAGVETQYF.